Below, 17 T cell receptor beta chains from the same sample are listed, as sequenced in a study of T cell responses to AZD1222 COVID-19 vaccine. TCRdb's copy holds only in-frame clones and misses some; the assay was immunoSEQ multiplex PCR. Altogether roughly 60,000 clones are present, 65% to 90% being singletons, with the ten largest covering around 18%. The material sequenced was peripheral blood, taken on day 0 of AZD1222 vaccination. These receptors all stem from an adult in good health.

The V gene is TRBV4-3, the J gene TRBJ2-3, with 13 positions matching TRBD2. V lost 2 bases to trimming and J lost 1 base; unmatched junction nucleotides: 6. The CDR3 loop spans 18 amino acids. The germline gives CDR1 LGHNA, CDR2 YSLEER. The DNA for the CDR3 is TGCGCCAGCAGCCAACCCCCAGGACTAGCGGGAGGCACAGATACGCAGTATTTT. Translating gives CASSQPPGLAGGTDTQYF.

The chain has TRBV7-2 and TRBJ1-2, with D hard to call. CDR1 SGHTA and CDR2 FQGNSA come from the germline V gene. Trimming removed 5 bases from V and 2 bases from J, with 12 bases in between. CDR3 size: 14 residues. CDR3 DNA: TGTGCCAGCAGCCCTCGGACGGAAAACTATGGCTACACCTTC. This translates into CASSPRTENYGYTF.

The chain uses TRBV25-1 and TRBJ1-6, with 8 bases matching TRBD1. The CDR3 sequence is 16 residues long. Per germline, CDR1 MGHDK and CDR2 SYGVNS. With 3 bases clipped from V and 7 bases from J, the junction kept 8 bases outside the gene matches. This CDR3 is CASSDLLTGENSPLHF. DNA for the CDR3: TGTGCCAGCAGTGACTTGTTGACAGGGGAAAATTCACCCCTCCACTTT.

The V gene is TRBV9, the J gene TRBJ1-2; D is unresolved. The germline CDR1 and CDR2 sequences are SGDLS and YYNGEE. The CDR3 has 14 amino acids. V was pared by 0 bases and J by 2 bases, with 8 bases between. The CDR3 nucleotides read TGTGCCAGCAGCGTAGTTGACGGCAACTATGGCTACACCTTC. It specifies CASSVVDGNYGYTF. The variable domain in full, with the rest retrieved from reference TRBV9 and TRBJ1-2, is DSGVTQTPKHLITATGQRVTLRCSPRSGDLSVYWYQQSLDQGLQFLIQYYNGEERAKGNILERFSAQQFPDLHSELNLSSLELGDSALYFCASSVVDGNYGYTFGSGTRLTVV.

V usage is TRBV4-3 and J usage is TRBJ1-5; D gene uncertain. The CDR3 contains 13 residues. Germline V gene sequence: CDR1 LGHNA, CDR2 YSLEER. Trimming took off 0 bases at V and 2 bases at J, with 2 bases between the two ends. Here the CDR3 reads CASSQERNQPQHF. Here the CDR3 DNA reads TGCGCCAGCAGCCAAGAACGCAATCAGCCCCAGCATTTT.

The CDR3 DNA follows: TGTGCCAGCAGTTTGGGACTAGCGGGGGGGGGCGAGCAGTTCTTC. Translating it yields CASSLGLAGGGEQFF. The chain combines TRBV27 with TRBJ2-1, with 16 bases that match TRBD2. Germline V gives CDR1 MNHEY, CDR2 SMNVEV (reference sequence). V lost 3 bases, J lost 10 bases, and 3 bases stayed unmatched. This CDR3 is 15 amino acids long.

The chain is built from TRBV11-2 and TRBJ1-2; TRBD1 matches at 8 bases. With V trimmed by 5 bases and J by 8 bases, 13 bases remained unmatched. This CDR3 contains 15 residues. Germline lookup yields CDR1 SGHAT and CDR2 FQNNGV. The chain's CDR3 is CASSLDPQGAGGYTF. Here the CDR3 DNA reads TGTGCCAGCAGCCTCGACCCCCAGGGGGCAGGAGGCTACACCTTC.

The V and J genes are TRBV7-3 and TRBJ2-2; D not certain. Germline V gives CDR1 SGHTA, CDR2 FQGTGA. The germline V and J ends were trimmed by 2 bases and 5 bases, with 15 bases remaining between them. The length of the CDR3 is 16 residues. The CDR3 protein is CASSLFAALGTGELFF. The DNA for the CDR3 is TGTGCCAGCAGCTTATTTGCGGCACTTGGGACCGGGGAGCTGTTTTTT. The entire variable domain, with the rest obtained from reference TRBV7-3 and TRBJ2-2, is as follows: GAGVSQTPSNKVTEKGKYVELRCDPISGHTALYWYRQSLGQGPEFLIYFQGTGAADDSGLPNDRFFAVRPEGSVSTLKIQRTERGDSAVYLCASSLFAALGTGELFFGEGSRLTVL.

The V and J genes are TRBV19 and TRBJ1-3; 7 bases agree with TRBD1. Germline V CDR1 and CDR2: LNHDA, SQIVND (reference sequence). CDR3 length: 17 amino acids. With 5 bases clipped from V and 5 bases from J, the junction kept 15 bases outside the gene matches. CDR3 protein: CASSASGARGARNTIYF. DNA of the CDR3: TGTGCCAGTAGTGCGTCGGGGGCCAGGGGGGCCCGAAACACCATATATTTT.

V and J are TRBV10-3 and TRBJ1-1; 7 bases are shared with TRBD1. The CDR3 length is 14 residues. CDR1 and CDR2 (germline): ENHRY, SYGVKD. After removal of 7 bases from V and 0 bases from J, the junction contained 5 bases not matched to a gene. CDR3 nucleotide sequence: TGTGCCATCAAGGGACAGCATATGAACACTGAAGCTTTCTTT. This codes for CAIKGQHMNTEAFF.

V gene TRBV20-1 combines with J gene TRBJ1-4; D gene uncertain. The germline V gene has CDR1 DFQATT and CDR2 SNEGSKA (reference sequence). Between the trimmed V and J ends, which lost 3 bases and 3 bases, there was a span of 11 bases. This CDR3 region has 14 residues. CDR3 amino acids: CSASSQPSNEKLFF. Here the CDR3 DNA reads TGCAGTGCTAGTTCCCAGCCGTCTAATGAAAAACTGTTTTTT.

This chain joins TRBV5-1 and TRBJ1-3, with D tentatively TRBD1 (5 bases). V shed 4 bases and J shed 4 bases, with 18 bases lying between them. The CDR3 is 16 amino acids. Looked up from germline, CDR1 is SGHRS and CDR2 is YFSETQ. The CDR3 DNA reads TGCGCCAGCAGCCCGGAATGGGGGGGTTCCGGAAACACCATATATTTT. Amino acid sequence: CASSPEWGGSGNTIYF. The full variable domain, its missing parts supplied by reference TRBV5-1 and TRBJ1-3, is KAGVTQTPRYLIKTRGQQVTLSCSPISGHRSVSWYQQTPGQGLQFLFEYFSETQRNKGNFPGRFSGRQFSNSRSEMNVSTLELGDSALYLCASSPEWGGSGNTIYFGEGSWLTVV.

The chain uses TRBV5-1 and TRBJ1-5; D gene unclear. CDR1 SGHRS and CDR2 YFSETQ come from the germline V gene. V was pared by 1 base and J by 5 bases, with 10 bases between. This CDR3 region has 14 residues. For the CDR3, the DNA is TGCGCCAGCAGCTTGAGCGCAGGCGATCAGCCCCAGCATTTT. It codes for CASSLSAGDQPQHF.

The chain couples TRBV7-9 to TRBJ1-2; 10 nucleotides agree with TRBD1. V was pared by 7 bases and J by 3 bases, with 11 bases of the junction left unmatched. The CDR3 sequence is 16 residues long. CDR1 and CDR2 from the germline V gene are SEHNR and FQNEAQ (reference sequence). The CDR3 loop is CASTRPGTGADYGYTF. DNA of the CDR3: TGTGCCAGCACCAGACCCGGGACAGGGGCAGACTATGGCTACACCTTC. The whole variable domain, filled in from reference TRBV7-9 and TRBJ1-2, reads DTGVSQNPRHKITKRGQNVTFRCDPISEHNRLYWYRQTLGQGPEFLTYFQNEAQLEKSRLLSDRFSAERPKGSFSTLEIQRTEQGDSAMYLCASTRPGTGADYGYTFGSGTRLTVV.

The chain recombines TRBV27 with TRBJ1-6; 11 positions match TRBD1. Germline V gene data show CDR1 as MNHEY and CDR2 as SMNVEV (reference sequence). The V and J ends lost 9 bases and 7 bases, in that order; junction bases with no gene match: 20. The CDR3 extends over 19 amino acids. In nucleotides, the CDR3 is TGTGCCAGTCGTACGAGAGGGACAGGGGGATTAATCGGAAATTCACCCCTCCACTTT. Its protein is CASRTRGTGGLIGNSPLHF.

V gene TRBV11-2 combines with J gene TRBJ2-1; D is ambiguous. The CDR3 totals 13 residues. Trimming removed 5 bases from V and 7 bases from J, with 12 bases in between. The germline V gene encodes CDR1 SGHAT and CDR2 FQNNGV. The CDR3 DNA sequence: TGTGCCAGCAGCCCAGGCCTAGAGAATGAGCAGTTCTTC. It is translated as CASSPGLENEQFF. The whole variable domain, filled in from reference TRBV11-2 and TRBJ2-1, reads EAGVAQSPRYKIIEKRQSVAFWCNPISGHATLYWYQQILGQGPKLLIQFQNNGVVDDSQLPKDRFSAERLKGVDSTLKIQPAKLEDSAVYLCASSPGLENEQFFGPGTRLTVL.

V usage is TRBV24-1 and J usage is TRBJ2-2; perhaps D is TRBD1 or TRBD2 (5 bases each). The CDR3 is made up of 13 amino acids. Germline CDR1 is KGHDR and CDR2 is SFDVKD. V dropped 11 bases and J dropped 4 bases, with 13 bases sitting between them. CDR3 nucleotides: TGTGCCATCCGAGGGGAGAGCACCGGGGAGCTGTTTTTT. It specifies CAIRGESTGELFF.